This TCR beta chain was profiled in a study of technical replicates of blood from a few donors. The ends lost 4 bases at V and 4 bases at J; junction bases unmatched: 18. Looked up from germline, CDR1 is MDHEN and CDR2 is SYDVKM. The CDR3 contains 20 residues. Generated by immunoSEQ multiplex PCR, the TCRdb table keeps only in-frame clones and is missing some. The sample lists tens of thousands of clones, approximately 95% occurring once. This sequence originates from a human donor in good health. Sequencing used T cells isolated from PBMCs. The genes are TRBV28 and TRBJ1-5, with 11 nucleotides matching TRBD1. This CDR3 reads CASSSYYETGTGGRNQPQHF. The DNA of the CDR3 is TGTGCCAGCAGTTCCTATTACGAGACCGGGACAGGGGGTCGTAATCAGCCCCAGCATTTT.